This T cell receptor beta chain stems from a study of cytomegalovirus exposure and HLA in healthy donors. The CDR3 is made up of 18 amino acids. The germline CDR1 and CDR2 sequences are SGDLS and YYNGEE. V lost 3 bases to trimming and J lost 8 bases; unmatched junction nucleotides: 12. A multiplex PCR was run with 60 Vbeta primers and 13 Jbeta primers. Method: immunoSEQ multiplex PCR; TCRdb's copy keeps in-frame clones and lacks some. The table lists about 170,000 clones, roughly 80% of them singletons. The sample taken for sequencing was PBMCs. V is TRBV9 and J is TRBJ2-4, with 15 bases matching TRBD2. This receptor was obtained from a male donor in good health and CMV-seronegative. This CDR3 is CASSAEPGLAGGSYIQYF. The CDR3 DNA reads TGTGCCAGCAGCGCAGAGCCGGGACTAGCGGGGGGATCGTACATTCAGTACTTC.